The sequence of this T cell receptor (beta chain) was determined in a study of blood T cells in healthy people across ages. A sample-barcoded 5' primer and a J-beta primer mix were used in a second PCR of about 6 to 11 cycles. Each of the cDNA molecules was tagged by a template-switch adaptor with 12 random nucleotides. TCRdb re-called the 5' RACE reads through MiXCR, storing one row per CDR3 protein. The data show roughly 1.7 million distinct CDR3 sequences, 30% to 35% seen once. Study conclusions and caveats: With naive T cell percentage, TCR beta diversity showed a strong correlation. It was not possible, with unsorted PBMCs, to conclusively compare naive and antigen-experienced cells.

In this sample, this clonotype turned up a few times. What it binds is not known. This CDR3 comprises 15 residues. The germline V gene has CDR1 MDHEN and CDR2 SYDVKM. V dropped 3 bases and J dropped 3 bases, with 15 bases sitting between them. The chain links TRBV28 to TRBJ2-7; tentatively, D is TRBD1 (6 bases). The sequence was collected from a woman in her thirties in good health. Sequenced: blood. The DNA for the CDR3 is TGTGCCAGCAGTTTGAAGGACAGCTTATTCTACGAGCAGTACTTC. Translated: CASSLKDSLFYEQYF. Based on the CDR3 plus reference TRBV28 and TRBJ2-7, the full variable domain is DVKVTQSSRYLVKRTGEKVFLECVQDMDHENMFWYRQDPGLGLRLIYFSYDVKMKEKGDIPEGYSVSREKKERFSLILESASTNQTSMYLCASSLKDSLFYEQYFGPGTRLTVT.